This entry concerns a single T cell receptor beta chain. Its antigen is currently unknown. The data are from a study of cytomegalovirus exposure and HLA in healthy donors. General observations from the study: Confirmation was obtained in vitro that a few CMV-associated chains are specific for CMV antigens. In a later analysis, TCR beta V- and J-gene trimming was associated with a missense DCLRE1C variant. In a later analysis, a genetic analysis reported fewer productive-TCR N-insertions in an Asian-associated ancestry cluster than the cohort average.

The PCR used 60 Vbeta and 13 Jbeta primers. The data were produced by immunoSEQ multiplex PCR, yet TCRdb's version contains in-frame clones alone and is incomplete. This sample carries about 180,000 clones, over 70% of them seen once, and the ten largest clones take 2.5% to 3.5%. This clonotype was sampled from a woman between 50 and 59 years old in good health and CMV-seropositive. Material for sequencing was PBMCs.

Here the CDR3 reads CASTVGGGGTQYF. CDR3 DNA sequence: TGTGCCAGCACCGTCGGGGGGGGAGGTACGCAGTATTTT. The chain employs TRBV6-5 and TRBJ2-3; 8 positions agree with TRBD2. The CDR3 totals 13 residues. V lost 7 bases and J lost 8; bases outside the gene matches: 8. Germline V gene data show CDR1 as MNHEY and CDR2 as SVGAGI.